This note documents a single T cell receptor (beta chain) sequence. After removal of 2 bases from V and 3 bases from J, the junction contained 10 bases not matched to a gene. Germline V CDR1 and CDR2: MNHEY, SVGEGT. The CDR3 runs 16 residues. One entry per CDR3 protein results from TCRdb running MiXCR on the RT-PCR reads. This sample has hundreds of thousands of distinct CDR3 sequences, with approximately 14% found just once. The receptor comes from a female donor in good health, serving as a healthy control. The sample comprised memory CD4+ T cells from blood. The chain employs TRBV6-2 or TRBV6-3 and TRBJ2-7, with TRBD1 matching over 7 bases. CDR3 region: CASSYRPGQSIYEQYF. DNA for the CDR3: TGTGCCAGCAGTTACCGTCCGGGACAGAGCATCTACGAGCAGTACTTC.